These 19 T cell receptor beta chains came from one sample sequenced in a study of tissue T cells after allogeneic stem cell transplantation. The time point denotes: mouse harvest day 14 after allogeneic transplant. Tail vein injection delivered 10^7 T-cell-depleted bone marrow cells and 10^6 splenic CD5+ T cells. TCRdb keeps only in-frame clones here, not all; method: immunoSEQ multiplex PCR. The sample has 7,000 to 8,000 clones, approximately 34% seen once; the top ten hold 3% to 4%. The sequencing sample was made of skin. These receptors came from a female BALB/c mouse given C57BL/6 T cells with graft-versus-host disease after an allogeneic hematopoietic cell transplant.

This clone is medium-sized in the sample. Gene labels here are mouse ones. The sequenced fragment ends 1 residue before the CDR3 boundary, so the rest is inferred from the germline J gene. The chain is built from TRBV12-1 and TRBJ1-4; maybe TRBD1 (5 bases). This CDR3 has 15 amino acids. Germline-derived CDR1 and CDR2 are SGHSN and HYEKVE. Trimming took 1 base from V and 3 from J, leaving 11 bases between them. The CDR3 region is CASSLPPGANERLFF. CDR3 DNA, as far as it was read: TGTGCCAGCTCTCTTCCCCCGGGGGCCAACGAAAGATTATTT.

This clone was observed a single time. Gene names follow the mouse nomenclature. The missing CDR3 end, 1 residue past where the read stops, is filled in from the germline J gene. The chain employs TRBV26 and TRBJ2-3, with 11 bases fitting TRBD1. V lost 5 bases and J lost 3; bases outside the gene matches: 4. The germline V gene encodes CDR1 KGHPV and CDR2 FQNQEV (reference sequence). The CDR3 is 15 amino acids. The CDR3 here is CASSSGTGGAETLYF. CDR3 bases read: TGTGCCAGCAGTTCCGGGACAGGGGGGGCAGAAACGCTGTAT.

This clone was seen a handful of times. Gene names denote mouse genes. This CDR3 reads CASSSGERLFF. The CDR3 DNA, read in part, is TGTGCCAGCAGCTCTGGCGAAAGATTATTT. The chain links TRBV3 to TRBJ1-4, with D unclear. The DNA ends 1 residue before the CDR3 does, and the rest of the CDR3 is filled in from the germline J gene. The CDR3 has 11 amino acids. The germline V gene has CDR1 SNHLY and CDR2 FYNGKV (reference sequence). Trimming pared 4 bases from V and 7 bases from J, leaving 4 bases between.

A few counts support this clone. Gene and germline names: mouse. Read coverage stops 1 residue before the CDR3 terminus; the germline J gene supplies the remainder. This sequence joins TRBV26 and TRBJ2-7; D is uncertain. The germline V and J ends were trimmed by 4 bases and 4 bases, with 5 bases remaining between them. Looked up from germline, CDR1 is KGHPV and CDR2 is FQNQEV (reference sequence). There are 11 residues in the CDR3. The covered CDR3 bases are TGTGCCAGCAGTCCAGCTTATGAACAGTAC. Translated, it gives CASSPAYEQY. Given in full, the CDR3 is CASSPAYEQYF. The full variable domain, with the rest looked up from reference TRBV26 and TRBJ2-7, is NSKVIQTPRYLVKGQGQKAKMRCIPEKGHPVVFWYQQNKNNEFKFLINFQNQEVLQQIDMTEKRFSAECPSNSPCSLEIQSSEAGDSALYLCASSPAYEQYFGPGTRLTVL.

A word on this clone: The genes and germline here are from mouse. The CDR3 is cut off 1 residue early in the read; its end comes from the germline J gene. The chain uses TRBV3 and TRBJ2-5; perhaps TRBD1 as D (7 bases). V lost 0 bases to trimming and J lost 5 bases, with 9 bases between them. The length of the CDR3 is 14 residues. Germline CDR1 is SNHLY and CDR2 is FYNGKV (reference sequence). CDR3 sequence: CASSLAGGPDTQYF. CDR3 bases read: TGTGCCAGCAGCTTAGCAGGGGGCCCAGACACCCAGTAC.

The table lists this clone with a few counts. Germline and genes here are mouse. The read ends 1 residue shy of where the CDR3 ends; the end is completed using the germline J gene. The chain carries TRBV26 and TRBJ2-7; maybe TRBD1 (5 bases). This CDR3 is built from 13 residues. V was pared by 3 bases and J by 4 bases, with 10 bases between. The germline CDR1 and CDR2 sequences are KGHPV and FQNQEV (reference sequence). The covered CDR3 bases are TGTGCCAGCAGTCTTACGGACACATATGAACAGTAC. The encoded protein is CASSLTDTYEQY. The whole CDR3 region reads CASSLTDTYEQYF.

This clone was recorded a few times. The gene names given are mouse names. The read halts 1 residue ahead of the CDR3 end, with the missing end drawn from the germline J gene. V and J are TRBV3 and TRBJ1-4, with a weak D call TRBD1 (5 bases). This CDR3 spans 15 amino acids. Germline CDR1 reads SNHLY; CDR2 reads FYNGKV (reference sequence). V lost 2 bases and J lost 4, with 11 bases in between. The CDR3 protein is CASSLRQGGNERLFF. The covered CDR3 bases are TGTGCCAGCAGCTTAAGGCAGGGTGGCAACGAAAGATTATTT.

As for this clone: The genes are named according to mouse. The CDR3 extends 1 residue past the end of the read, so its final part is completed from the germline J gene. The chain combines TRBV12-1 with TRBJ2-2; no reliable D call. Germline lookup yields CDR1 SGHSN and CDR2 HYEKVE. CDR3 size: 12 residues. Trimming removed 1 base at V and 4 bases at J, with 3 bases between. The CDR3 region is CASSLVTGQLYF. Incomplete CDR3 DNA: TGTGCCAGCTCTCTGGTCACCGGGCAGCTCTAC.

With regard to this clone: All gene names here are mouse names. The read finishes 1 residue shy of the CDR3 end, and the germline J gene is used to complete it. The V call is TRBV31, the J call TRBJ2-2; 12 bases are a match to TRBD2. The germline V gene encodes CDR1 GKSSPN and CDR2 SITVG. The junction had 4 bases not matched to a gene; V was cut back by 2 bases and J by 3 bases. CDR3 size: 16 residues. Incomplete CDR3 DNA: TGTGCCTGGAGTTACCGGGACTGGGGGGACACCGGGCAGCTCTAC. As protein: CAWSYRDWGDTGQLY. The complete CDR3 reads CAWSYRDWGDTGQLYF.

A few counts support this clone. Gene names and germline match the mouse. The DNA read from the CDR3 is TGTGCCAGCGGTGATTGGGACAGAAATAACCAAGACACCCAGTAC. Amino acids: CASGDWDRNNQDTQY. Given in full, the CDR3 is CASGDWDRNNQDTQYF. V is TRBV13-2 and J is TRBJ2-5; 7 bases are a match to TRBD1. The missing CDR3 end, 1 residue past where the read stops, is filled in from the germline J gene. J lost 0 bases, V lost 1 base, and 5 bases had no gene match. Germline lookup yields CDR1 NNHNN and CDR2 SYGAGS (reference sequence). CDR3 length: 16 amino acids.

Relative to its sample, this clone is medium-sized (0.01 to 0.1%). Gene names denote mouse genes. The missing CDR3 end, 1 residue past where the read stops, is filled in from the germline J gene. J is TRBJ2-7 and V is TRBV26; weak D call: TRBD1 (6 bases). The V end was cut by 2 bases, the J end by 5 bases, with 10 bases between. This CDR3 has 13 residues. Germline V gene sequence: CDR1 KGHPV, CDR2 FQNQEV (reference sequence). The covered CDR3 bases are TGTGCCAGCAGTCTGGGCAGGGGAGATGAACAGTAC. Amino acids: CASSLGRGDEQY. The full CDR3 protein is CASSLGRGDEQYF.

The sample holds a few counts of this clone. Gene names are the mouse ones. CDR3 sequence: CASTRDRPYEQYF. The sequenced part of the CDR3 DNA is TGTGCCAGCACCCGGGACAGACCCTATGAACAGTAC. The chain employs TRBV13-3 and TRBJ2-7, with TRBD1 matching 7 bases. The CDR3 goes on 1 residue after the read ends, and that part is filled in from the germline J gene. This CDR3 is 13 amino acids long. In germline, CDR1 is NNHDY, CDR2 SYVADS. V shed 6 bases, J shed 2 bases, and the junction held 5 bases outside the gene matches.

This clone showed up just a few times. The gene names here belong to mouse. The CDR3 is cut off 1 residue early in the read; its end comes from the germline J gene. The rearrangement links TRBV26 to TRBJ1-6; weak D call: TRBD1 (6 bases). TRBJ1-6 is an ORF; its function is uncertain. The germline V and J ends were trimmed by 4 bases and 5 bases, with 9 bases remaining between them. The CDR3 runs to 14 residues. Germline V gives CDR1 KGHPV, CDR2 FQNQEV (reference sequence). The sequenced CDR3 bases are TGTGCCAGCAGTCCGGGACAAAATAATTCGCCCCTCTAC. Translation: CASSPGQNNSPLY. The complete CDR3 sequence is CASSPGQNNSPLYF.

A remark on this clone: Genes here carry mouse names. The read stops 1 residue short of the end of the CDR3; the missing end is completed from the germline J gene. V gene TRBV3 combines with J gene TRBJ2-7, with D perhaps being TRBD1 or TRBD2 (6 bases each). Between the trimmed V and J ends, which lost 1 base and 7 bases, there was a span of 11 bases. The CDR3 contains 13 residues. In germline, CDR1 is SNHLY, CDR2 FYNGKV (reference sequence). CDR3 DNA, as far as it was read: TGTGCCAGCAGCTTAGTGGGGGCGAGGGAACAGTAC. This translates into CASSLVGAREQY. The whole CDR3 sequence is CASSLVGAREQYF.

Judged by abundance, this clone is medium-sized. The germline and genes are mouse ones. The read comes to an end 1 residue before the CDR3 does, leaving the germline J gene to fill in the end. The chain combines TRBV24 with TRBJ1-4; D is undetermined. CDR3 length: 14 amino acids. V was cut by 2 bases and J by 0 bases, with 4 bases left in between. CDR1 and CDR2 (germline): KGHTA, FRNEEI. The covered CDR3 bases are TGTGCCAGCAGTCTGATCATTTCCAACGAAAGATTATTT. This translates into CASSLIISNERLF. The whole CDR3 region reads CASSLIISNERLFF.

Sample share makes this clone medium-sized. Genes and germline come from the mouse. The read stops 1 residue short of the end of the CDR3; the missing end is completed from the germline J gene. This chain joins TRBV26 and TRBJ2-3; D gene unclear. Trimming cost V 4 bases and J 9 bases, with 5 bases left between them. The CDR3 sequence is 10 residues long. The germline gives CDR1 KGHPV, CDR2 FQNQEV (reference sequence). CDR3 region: CASSRGTLYF. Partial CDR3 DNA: TGTGCCAGCAGTCGAGGGACGCTGTAT.

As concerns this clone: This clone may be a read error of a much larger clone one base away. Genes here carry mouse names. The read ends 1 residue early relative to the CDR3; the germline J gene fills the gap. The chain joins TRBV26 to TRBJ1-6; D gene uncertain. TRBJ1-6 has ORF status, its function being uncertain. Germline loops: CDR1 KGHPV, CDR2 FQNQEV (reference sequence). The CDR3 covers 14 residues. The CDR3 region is CASSLHNYHSPLYF. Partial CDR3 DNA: TGTGCCAGCAGTCTCCACAACTATCATTCGCCCCTCTAC.

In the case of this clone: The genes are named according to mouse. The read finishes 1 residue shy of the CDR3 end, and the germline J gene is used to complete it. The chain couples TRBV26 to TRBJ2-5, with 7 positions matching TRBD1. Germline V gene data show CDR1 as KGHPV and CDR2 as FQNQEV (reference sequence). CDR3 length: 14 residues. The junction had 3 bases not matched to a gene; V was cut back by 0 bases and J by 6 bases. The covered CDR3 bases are TGTGCCAGCAGTCTGTCGACAGGGAGGGACACCCAGTAC. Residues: CASSLSTGRDTQY. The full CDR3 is CASSLSTGRDTQYF.

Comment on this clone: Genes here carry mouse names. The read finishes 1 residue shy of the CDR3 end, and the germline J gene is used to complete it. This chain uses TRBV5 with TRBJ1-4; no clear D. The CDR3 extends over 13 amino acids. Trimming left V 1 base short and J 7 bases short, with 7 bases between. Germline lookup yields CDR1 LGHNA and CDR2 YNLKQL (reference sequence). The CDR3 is CASSQGGRERLFF. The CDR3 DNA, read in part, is TGTGCCAGCAGCCAAGGAGGGCGCGAAAGATTATTT.